The 18 T cell receptor beta chains below all came from one sample that was sequenced in a study of cytomegalovirus exposure and HLA in healthy donors. The PCR ran on 60 Vbeta and 13 Jbeta primers. Libraries were prepared by immunoSEQ multiplex PCR; TCRdb keeps only in-frame clonotypes and omits some of them. The data hold about 110,000 clones, with roughly 78% observed a single time. The sequencing input was PBMCs. Receptors originate from a woman in her forties in good health and CMV-seronegative.

The chain links TRBV28 to TRBJ1-5; D is unresolved. The germline V gene has CDR1 MDHEN and CDR2 SYDVKM. The CDR3 loop spans 12 amino acids. V was cut by 6 bases and J by 6 bases, with 9 bases left in between. The CDR3 spells CASSQGLQPQHF. The CDR3 nucleotides are TGTGCCAGCAGCCAAGGACTTCAGCCCCAGCATTTT.

The chain is built from TRBV5-6 and TRBJ2-7; D ambiguous. The CDR3 contains 13 residues. CDR1 and CDR2 (germline): SGHDT, YYEEEE. Deletions cut 0 bases from V and 5 bases from J, with 9 bases between. CDR3: CASSLDQVNEQYF. DNA of the CDR3: TGTGCCAGCAGCTTGGATCAGGTCAACGAGCAGTACTTC.

The DNA of the CDR3 is TGTGCCAGCTCACCACTCAGGGAGGGCCGGAATGAGCAGTTCTTC. Translated: CASSPLREGRNEQFF. This chain connects TRBV18 to TRBJ2-1, with 7 bases aligning to TRBD2. Per the germline V gene, CDR1 is KGHSH and CDR2 is LQKENI. CDR3 length: 15 residues. With 1 base clipped from V and 7 bases from J, the junction kept 7 bases outside the gene matches.

This clone was counted once. This chain joins TRBV6-5 and TRBJ1-2; TRBD1 matches 12 bases. In germline, CDR1 is MNHEY, CDR2 SVGAGI. The length of the CDR3 is 15 residues. Trimming cost V 4 bases and J 7 bases; bases outside gene matches: 7. The CDR3: CASSSPGTGGFGYTF. CDR3 coding DNA: TGTGCCAGCAGTTCTCCTGGGACAGGGGGCTTTGGCTACACCTTC.

The chain is built from TRBV5-1 and TRBJ2-1; TRBD2 matches at 10 bases. The length of the CDR3 is 14 residues. The ends lost 4 bases at V and 4 bases at J; junction bases unmatched: 2. CDR1 is SGHRS, CDR2 YFSETQ, per germline. The CDR3 sequence is CASSEGLAYNEQFF. CDR3 nucleotide sequence: TGCGCCAGCAGCGAGGGACTAGCGTACAATGAGCAGTTCTTC.

The chain carries TRBV30 and TRBJ2-7; the D gene is possibly TRBD1 (5 bases). V was pared by 7 bases and J by 1 base, with 17 bases between. CDR3 length: 14 residues. Germline CDR1 GTSNPN, CDR2 SVGIG (reference sequence). The CDR3 loop is CASAGQIASYEQYF. The CDR3 DNA sequence: TGTGCCTCGGCAGGGCAAATCGCTTCCTACGAGCAGTACTTC.

The chain couples TRBV5-4 to TRBJ2-1, with TRBD2 identical over 14 bases. The CDR3 is 16 amino acids. Germline CDR1 reads SGHNT; CDR2 reads YYREEE (reference sequence). After removal of 0 bases from V and 9 bases from J, the junction contained 5 bases not matched to a gene. This CDR3 reads CASSLGLAGGPGEQFF. The CDR3 DNA sequence: TGTGCCAGCAGCTTGGGACTAGCGGGAGGGCCCGGTGAGCAGTTCTTC.

On this clone: The junction departs from the called germline gene at one end, perhaps through a read error. The chain joins TRBV27 to TRBJ2-1, with 7 bases identical to TRBD2. Germline V gene data show CDR1 as MNHEY and CDR2 as SMNVEV (reference sequence). The CDR3 consists of 12 residues. CDR3 nucleotide sequence: TGTGCCAGCAGTTTCTTGGGACTACCCCAGCTCTTC. This gives the protein CASSFLGLPQLF.

The chain links TRBV6-6 to TRBJ1-2; D remains ambiguous. V lost 0 bases and J 5 bases, leaving 7 bases between the germline ends. The germline V gene encodes CDR1 MNHNY and CDR2 SVGAGI (reference sequence). The CDR3 length is 13 residues. This CDR3 reads CASSYSAKYGYTF. The DNA of the CDR3 is TGTGCCAGCAGTTACTCGGCAAAGTATGGCTACACCTTC.

This chain uses TRBV7-2 with TRBJ2-7; maybe TRBD2 (6 bases). From germline, CDR1 is SGHTA and CDR2 FQGNSA. CDR3 length: 14 amino acids. V was trimmed by 3 bases and J by 6 bases, leaving 15 bases between them. CDR3 sequence: CASSFGGGDGEQYF. DNA for the CDR3: TGTGCCAGCAGCTTTGGTGGAGGGGACGGCGAGCAGTACTTC.

The V and J genes are TRBV12-5 and TRBJ1-6, with TRBD1 identical over 10 bases. The trim removed 7 bases at V and 8 bases at J, leaving 5 bases unmatched. CDR1 and CDR2 (germline): LGHNT, FRNRAP. CDR3 length: 14 residues. CDR3 in DNA: TGTGCTAGTGCTCTGGACAGGGGGGATTCACCCCTCCACTTT. This gives the protein CASALDRGDSPLHF.

The rearrangement links TRBV30 to TRBJ2-7, with D possibly matching TRBD1 (5 bases). The CDR3 length is 18 residues. The V end lost 1 base, the J end lost 3 bases, and 25 bases lay between the germline ends. Looked up from germline, CDR1 is GTSNPN and CDR2 is SVGIG (reference sequence). The CDR3 sequence: CAWSAKTALGRPLYEQYF. CDR3 sequence (DNA): TGTGCCTGGAGTGCGAAAACTGCCTTGGGGCGGCCCCTCTACGAGCAGTACTTC. Variable domain in full (rest from reference TRBV30 and TRBJ2-7): SQTIHQWPATLVQPVGSPLSLECTVEGTSNPNLYWYRQAAGRGLQLLFYSVGIGQISSEVPQNLSASRPQDRQFILSSKKLLLSDSGFYLCAWSAKTALGRPLYEQYFGPGTRLTVT.

This chain connects TRBV18 to TRBJ1-1; D ambiguous. The ends were cut back, 1 base at V and 0 bases at J, with 9 bases in the middle. The CDR3 covers 15 residues. In germline, CDR1 is KGHSH, CDR2 LQKENI. The CDR3 spells CASSPRQPLNTEAFF. The CDR3 coding sequence is TGTGCCAGCTCACCACGGCAACCCCTGAACACTGAAGCTTTCTTT. The complete variable domain, with remaining parts taken from reference TRBV18 and TRBJ1-1, reads NAGVMQNPRHLVRRRGQEARLRCSPMKGHSHVYWYRQLPEEGLKFMVYLQKENIIDESGMPKERFSAEFPKEGPSILRIQQVVRGDSAAYFCASSPRQPLNTEAFFGQGTRLTVV.

V usage is TRBV7-9 and J usage is TRBJ2-3; D perhaps matches TRBD2 (6 bases). Germline V gene data show CDR1 as SEHNR and CDR2 as FQNEAQ (reference sequence). Between the trimmed V and J ends, which lost 3 bases and 1 base, there was a span of 11 bases. CDR3 length: 15 amino acids. The CDR3 loop reads CASSFIGGGTDTQYF. For the CDR3, the DNA is TGTGCCAGCAGCTTTATCGGCGGGGGCACAGATACGCAGTATTTT.

This chain connects TRBV28 to TRBJ2-2; possibly TRBD1 for D (6 bases). The V and J ends lost 2 bases and 1 base respectively, with 14 bases between them. The CDR3 length is 17 residues. Per germline, CDR1 MDHEN and CDR2 SYDVKM. This CDR3 is CASSLPRDNRNTGELFF. CDR3 nucleotide sequence: TGTGCCAGCAGTTTACCTCGGGACAACCGGAACACCGGGGAGCTGTTTTTT. Full variable domain (remainder filled in from reference TRBV28 and TRBJ2-2): DVKVTQSSRYLVKRTGEKVFLECVQDMDHENMFWYRQDPGLGLRLIYFSYDVKMKEKGDIPEGYSVSREKKERFSLILESASTNQTSMYLCASSLPRDNRNTGELFFGEGSRLTVL.

To note about this clone: A read error may account for a junction end that differs from germline. The chain employs TRBV7-9 and TRBJ1-2; 7 bases align to TRBD1. Germline lookup yields CDR1 SEHNR and CDR2 FQNEAQ (reference sequence). There are 13 residues in the CDR3. The CDR3 sequence is CSSSLGGGDGYTF. DNA of the CDR3: TGTTCCAGCAGTCTAGGGGGCGGGGACGGCTACACCTTC. Full variable domain (outside the CDR3, taken from reference TRBV7-9 and TRBJ1-2): DTGVSQNPRHKITKRGQNVTFRCDPISEHNRLYWYRQTLGQGPEFLTYFQNEAQLEKSRLLSDRFSAERPKGSFSTLEIQRTEQGDSAMYLCSSSLGGGDGYTFGSGTRLTVV.

The J gene is TRBJ2-7, the V gene TRBV28; TRBD1 matches at 8 bases. Germline loops: CDR1 MDHEN, CDR2 SYDVKM. CDR3 length: 14 residues. J gave up 3 bases and V 2 bases, and 3 bases lay outside the gene matches. CDR3 bases: TGTGCCAGCAGTTTAGGACAGGGCGGCTACGAGCAGTACTTC. This codes for CASSLGQGGYEQYF. The full variable domain, in which reference TRBV28 and TRBJ2-7 provide the parts outside the CDR3, is DVKVTQSSRYLVKRTGEKVFLECVQDMDHENMFWYRQDPGLGLRLIYFSYDVKMKEKGDIPEGYSVSREKKERFSLILESASTNQTSMYLCASSLGQGGYEQYFGPGTRLTVT.

J is TRBJ2-7 and V is TRBV7-9, with 7 bases aligning to TRBD1. This CDR3 region has 15 residues. J was trimmed by 3 bases and V by 2 bases; bases with no gene match: 7. Germline lookup yields CDR1 SEHNR and CDR2 FQNEAQ (reference sequence). The CDR3 here is CASSLRGLMNYEQYF. CDR3 bases: TGTGCCAGCAGCTTAAGGGGGCTGATGAACTACGAGCAGTACTTC.